Following are 22 T cell receptor beta chains from one sample sequenced in a study of preoperative IRX-2 immunotherapy in early breast cancer (dated by TCRdb to about 2019). Receptors were amplified or captured by the immunoSEQ multiplex PCR assay. The table comes from immuneACCESS by way of TCRdb, which keeps in-frame sequences with V and J called. Part of the clones is missing from these tables; in studies checked, under half for an unresolved V gene and the rest for unknown reasons. This sample holds tens of thousands of clones; approximately 84% were observed only once. The top ten constitute 2% to 2.5% of the sample. The treatment or condition label corresponds to: preoperative locoregional IRX-2 cytokine immunotherapy. This sample comprised lymph node tissue, obtained before IRX-2 immunotherapy. These receptor sequences come from a human donor with breast cancer.

The chain links TRBV7-1 to TRBJ2-5; D gene unclear. TRBV7-1 carries the ORF label, with uncertain function. The V and J ends lost 4 bases and 2 bases respectively, with 8 bases between them. The CDR3 covers 13 residues. The CDR3 region is CASSFGFQETQYF. CDR3 bases: TGTGCCAGCAGCTTCGGGTTTCAAGAGACCCAGTACTTC.

This chain's CDR3 is CASSSPSIRELFF. CDR3 DNA sequence: TGTGCCAGCAGTTCTCCCTCGATTAGGGAGCTGTTTTTT. V usage is TRBV28 and J usage is TRBJ2-2; D uncertain. From germline, CDR1 is MDHEN and CDR2 SYDVKM. CDR3 size: 13 residues. Trimming shortened V by 4 bases and J by 9 bases, and 12 bases separated the two germline ends.

The chain uses TRBV5-1 and TRBJ2-5; the D gene is possibly TRBD2 (6 bases). Per germline, CDR1 SGHRS and CDR2 YFSETQ. The CDR3 consists of 15 residues. The germline V and J ends were trimmed by 0 bases and 1 base, with 10 bases remaining between them. This chain's CDR3 is CASSLGGMTQETQYF. The CDR3 DNA reads TGCGCCAGCAGCTTGGGCGGGATGACCCAAGAGACCCAGTACTTC.

The chain joins TRBV7-6 to TRBJ2-2, with a weak D call TRBD1 (6 bases). This CDR3 has 17 amino acids. Trimming stripped 2 bases from V and 4 bases from J, with 17 bases between. Germline assignment: CDR1 SGHVS and CDR2 FNYEAQ. CDR3 sequence (DNA): TGTGCCAGCAGCTTAAGGCCAGGGGTAGTGGGCACCGGGGAGCTGTTTTTT. This gives the protein CASSLRPGVVGTGELFF.

This rearrangement joins TRBV6-8 to TRBJ2-2; 8 bases agree with TRBD2. Germline trimming cut 4 bases from V and 6 bases from J; bases unmatched to any gene: 4. Germline CDR1 MNHGY, CDR2 SAAAGT. This CDR3 is built from 14 residues. DNA for the CDR3: TGTGCCAGCAGTTCCAGCGGGGGCGCCGGGGAGCTGTTTTTT. It yields the protein CASSSSGGAGELFF.

The chain carries TRBV10-3 and TRBJ2-5; no reliable D call. The germline V gene has CDR1 ENHRY and CDR2 SYGVKD. The CDR3 sequence is 14 residues long. The germline V and J ends were trimmed by 0 bases and 3 bases, with 8 bases remaining between them. The CDR3 is CAISESNWEETQYF. As DNA, the CDR3 is TGTGCCATCAGTGAGTCGAATTGGGAAGAGACCCAGTACTTC.

V gene TRBV6-4 combines with J gene TRBJ1-2; D gene uncertain. From germline, CDR1 is MRHNA and CDR2 SNTAGT. V lost 6 bases, J lost 0 bases, and 20 bases lay in between. The CDR3 is 17 residues long. The CDR3 reads CASSLREVRPSNYGYTF. DNA of the CDR3: TGTGCCAGCAGCCTACGAGAGGTCAGGCCTTCTAACTATGGCTACACCTTC.

The chain joins TRBV5-1 to TRBJ1-3, with D possibly matching TRBD1 (5 bases). V lost 0 bases to trimming and J lost 6 bases, with 13 bases between them. CDR1 and CDR2 from the germline V gene are SGHRS and YFSETQ. The CDR3 is made up of 15 amino acids. The CDR3 protein is CASSLARGTENTIYF. CDR3 coding DNA: TGCGCCAGCAGCTTGGCCCGGGGGACCGAAAACACCATATATTTT.

J is TRBJ1-6 and V is TRBV5-1; TRBD1 agrees at 11 bases. V trimming: 4 bases; J trimming: 7 bases; junction bases outside the gene matches: 4. From germline, CDR1 is SGHRS and CDR2 YFSETQ. The CDR3 totals 15 residues. CDR3 sequence: CASSQGQGANSPLHF. The CDR3 coding sequence is TGCGCCAGCAGCCAAGGACAGGGGGCGAATTCACCCCTCCACTTT.

The chain carries TRBV15 and TRBJ1-2; TRBD1 agrees at 8 bases. The germline gives CDR1 LNHNV, CDR2 YYDKDF (reference sequence). This CDR3 is built from 15 residues. V trimming: 1 base; J trimming: 4 bases; junction bases outside the gene matches: 5. CDR3 sequence (DNA): TGTGCCACCAGCAGAGTTCAGGGGGCAGGCTATGGCTACACCTTC. It codes for CATSRVQGAGYGYTF.

The chain combines TRBV28 with TRBJ1-2, with D possibly being TRBD1 (5 bases). Germline loops: CDR1 MDHEN, CDR2 SYDVKM. The CDR3 has 15 amino acids. With 5 bases removed from V and 5 bases from J, the gap between germline ends came to 18 bases. The CDR3 spells CASSAETASSYGYTF. The CDR3 DNA follows: TGTGCCAGCAGTGCCGAGACAGCCTCTTCTTATGGCTACACCTTC.

This chain uses TRBV15 with TRBJ1-4; 11 bases are a match to TRBD1. The V and J ends lost 6 bases and 7 bases, in that order; junction bases with no gene match: 10. Germline loops: CDR1 LNHNV, CDR2 YYDKDF (reference sequence). The CDR3 consists of 16 residues. In DNA form, the CDR3 reads TGTGCCACCAGGAGTTCTTTCGGGACAGGGGGTGAAAAACTGTTTTTT. It codes for CATRSSFGTGGEKLFF.

This clone has a single count. V and J are TRBV5-1 and TRBJ2-5, with D perhaps matching TRBD2 (6 bases). The CDR3 has 14 amino acids. The V end was cut by 1 base, the J end by 3 bases, with 10 bases between. Germline assignment: CDR1 SGHRS and CDR2 YFSETQ. Here the CDR3 DNA reads TGCGCCAGCAGCTTGTCGACGGGGGAAGAGACCCAGTACTTC. Translation gives CASSLSTGEETQYF.

The rearrangement joins TRBV28 to TRBJ2-7; D possibly uses TRBD1 or TRBD2 (5 bases each). Looked up from germline, CDR1 is MDHEN and CDR2 is SYDVKM. The length of the CDR3 is 16 residues. Trimming took 4 bases from V and 2 from J, leaving 18 bases between them. Here the CDR3 reads CASSYRSGPIAYEQYF. DNA of the CDR3: TGTGCCAGCAGTTATCGCTCGGGGCCAATTGCCTACGAGCAGTACTTC.

The chain is built from TRBV5-1 and TRBJ2-3; the D gene is possibly TRBD1 (5 bases). The CDR3 has 16 residues. Trimming took 4 bases from V and 0 from J, leaving 15 bases between them. From germline, CDR1 is SGHRS and CDR2 YFSETQ. CDR3 region: CASSPARQTSTDTQYF. The CDR3 DNA sequence: TGCGCCAGCAGCCCGGCGAGACAGACTAGCACAGATACGCAGTATTTT.

This chain uses TRBV23-1 with TRBJ1-3; no definite D call. TRBV23-1 is filed as an ORF, its function uncertain. This CDR3 region has 17 residues. Trimming shortened V by 4 bases and J by 0 bases, and 16 bases separated the two germline ends. CDR3 coding DNA: TGCGCCAGCAGTCCGCCGTACAGAACCCTCTCTGGAAACACCATATATTTT. Translation gives CASSPPYRTLSGNTIYF.

The chain combines TRBV11-3 with TRBJ2-5; D is perhaps TRBD1 or TRBD2 (5 bases each). CDR1 and CDR2 from the germline V gene are SGHNT and YENEEA. The CDR3 sequence is 15 residues long. The V gene lost 5 bases and the J gene lost 4 bases, with 17 bases spanning the gap. The CDR3 sequence: CASSPRGQGGETQYF. CDR3 DNA sequence: TGTGCCAGCAGCCCCCGCGGGCAGGGTGGAGAGACCCAGTACTTC.

The V gene is TRBV7-1, the J gene TRBJ1-2, with D perhaps TRBD1 (5 bases). TRBV7-1 is treated as an ORF (open reading frame) with a function not yet certain. The CDR3 covers 13 residues. V lost 5 bases to trimming and J lost 4 bases, with 11 bases between them. CDR3 DNA sequence: TGTGCCAGCAGCCGGGACGGAAGCTATGGCTACACCTTC. Encoded protein: CASSRDGSYGYTF.

The chain is built from TRBV5-1 and TRBJ1-1; 10 nucleotides line up with TRBD1. The CDR3 runs 16 residues. Germline V gene data show CDR1 as SGHRS and CDR2 as YFSETQ. Trimming cost V 2 bases and J 1 base; bases outside gene matches: 5. Here the CDR3 reads CASSFGTGVPNTEAFF. Written as DNA, the CDR3 is TGCGCCAGCAGCTTTGGGACAGGGGTCCCGAACACTGAAGCTTTCTTT.

The chain joins TRBV14 to TRBJ1-4; tentatively, D is TRBD1 (5 bases). From germline, CDR1 is SGHDN and CDR2 FVKESK. The CDR3 loop spans 14 amino acids. Trimming took off 3 bases at V and 10 bases at J, with 15 bases between the two ends. CDR3 sequence: CASSQGQMSRKLFF. The CDR3 DNA is TGTGCCAGCAGCCAGGGGCAAATGAGCAGAAAACTGTTTTTT.

The CDR3 DNA reads as TGTGCCAGTACTGAAACGGGACTATCCCCCCTCGACGAGCAGTACTTC. Translated, it gives CASTETGLSPLDEQYF. The chain has TRBV19 and TRBJ2-7, with 7 bases fitting TRBD2. The CDR3 has 16 residues. Trimming cost V 7 bases and J 5 bases; bases outside gene matches: 17. CDR1 is LNHDA and CDR2 is SQIVND in the germline V gene (reference sequence).

The rearrangement joins TRBV11-3 to TRBJ2-2; possible D gene TRBD2, 7 bases. Germline values: CDR1 SGHNT, CDR2 YENEEA. The V and J ends lost 5 bases and 3 bases respectively, with 13 bases between them. The CDR3 runs 15 residues. CDR3 in amino acids: CASSVGGRDTGELFF. CDR3 in DNA: TGTGCCAGCAGCGTCGGGGGGCGTGACACCGGGGAGCTGTTTTTT. Together with reference TRBV11-3 and TRBJ2-2, the CDR3 gives the full variable domain: EAGVVQSPRYKIIEKKQPVAFWCNPISGHNTLYWYLQNLGQGPELLIRYENEEAVDDSQLPKDRFSAERLKGVDSTLKIQPAELGDSAVYLCASSVGGRDTGELFFGEGSRLTVL.